Presented here are 21 T cell receptor beta chains from one specimen sequenced in a study of T cell responses to AZD1222 COVID-19 vaccine. Sequencing used immunoSEQ multiplex PCR; TCRdb keeps in-frame clones, though not all of them. The sample holds over 120,000 clones, 92% seen once. Sequenced here: peripheral blood, sampled on day 0 of AZD1222 vaccination. The receptors come from an adult in good health.

The J gene is TRBJ2-7, the V gene TRBV5-1, with a tentative D call TRBD2 (5 bases). Trimming left V 1 base short and J 2 bases short, with 13 bases between. The CDR3 consists of 15 residues. CDR1 SGHRS and CDR2 YFSETQ come from the germline V gene. The CDR3 spells CASSLNSGKAYEQYF. The CDR3 DNA is TGCGCCAGCAGCTTGAACAGCGGAAAAGCCTACGAGCAGTACTTC.

This clone was observed a single time. The J gene is TRBJ2-1, the V gene TRBV13, with D possibly being TRBD2 (5 bases). V lost 5 bases to trimming and J lost 8 bases, with 25 bases between them. CDR1 PRHDT and CDR2 FYEKMQ come from the germline V gene (reference sequence). The length of the CDR3 is 17 residues. DNA for the CDR3: TGTGCCAGCAGCCCGGAGACCCCTTCTAGCTTCCCCGATGAGCAGTTCTTC. Translation: CASSPETPSSFPDEQFF. Full variable domain (rest looked up from reference TRBV13 and TRBJ2-1): AAGVIQSPRHLIKEKRETATLKCYPIPRHDTVYWYQQGPGQDPQFLISFYEKMQSDKGSIPDRFSAQQFSDYHSELNMSSLELGDSALYFCASSPETPSSFPDEQFFGPGTRLTVL.

V and J are TRBV7-8 and TRBJ2-1; 13 nucleotides align to TRBD2. V was clipped by 2 bases and J by 5 bases; unmatched bases: 6. The CDR3 is 17 amino acids. The germline CDR1 and CDR2 sequences are SGHVS and FQNEAQ. CDR3 protein: CASSLRSTSGRDNEQFF. The DNA for the CDR3 is TGTGCCAGCAGCTTAAGAAGCACTAGCGGGAGGGACAATGAGCAGTTCTTC.

The chain has TRBV18 and TRBJ1-5; no clear D gene. This CDR3 contains 15 residues. Germline CDR1 reads KGHSH; CDR2 reads LQKENI. The V end was cut by 4 bases, the J end by 3 bases, with 13 bases between. As DNA, the CDR3 is TGTGCCAGCTCACTCGGGTCACAAACCAATCAGCCCCAGCATTTT. It codes for CASSLGSQTNQPQHF.

The J gene is TRBJ2-3, the V gene TRBV5-5; no clear D gene. Trimming cost V 2 bases and J 0 bases, with 10 bases left between them. CDR1 and CDR2 (germline): SGHKS, YYEKEE (reference sequence). The CDR3 consists of 15 residues. CDR3 coding DNA: TGTGCCAGCAGCTTAACTGGCGTCAGCACAGATACGCAGTATTTT. This sequence encodes CASSLTGVSTDTQYF. The variable domain in full, completed from reference TRBV5-5 and TRBJ2-3, reads DAGVTQSPTHLIKTRGQQVTLRCSPISGHKSVSWYQQVLGQGPQFIFQYYEKEERGRGNFPDRFSARQFPNYSSELNVNALLLGDSALYLCASSLTGVSTDTQYFGPGTRLTVL.

This clone was detected only once. V and J are TRBV19 and TRBJ2-1, with 7 bases lining up with TRBD2. The CDR3 covers 15 residues. Per germline, CDR1 LNHDA and CDR2 SQIVND (reference sequence). Trimming removed 6 bases from V and 5 bases from J; junction bases left unmatched: 10. CDR3 nucleotides: TGTGCCAGTAGCCGTCGGCTAGCGGAGAACAATGAGCAGTTCTTC. It specifies CASSRRLAENNEQFF. The full variable domain, completed using reference TRBV19 and TRBJ2-1, is DGGITQSPKYLFRKEGQNVTLSCEQNLNHDAMYWYRQDPGQGLRLIYYSQIVNDFQKGDIAEGYSVSREKKESFPLTVTSAQKNPTAFYLCASSRRLAENNEQFFGPGTRLTVL.

J is TRBJ1-1 and V is TRBV9; 10 bases agree with TRBD1. The trim removed 2 bases at V and 5 bases at J, leaving 3 bases unmatched. The CDR3 spans 14 residues. In germline, CDR1 is SGDLS, CDR2 YYNGEE. The CDR3 nucleotides read TGTGCCAGCAGCGTGGGGACAGGGGAGACTGAAGCTTTCTTT. Its translation is CASSVGTGETEAFF.

The J gene is TRBJ1-4, the V gene TRBV19, with D possibly TRBD1 on 5 matching bases. Trimming took 2 bases from V and 7 from J, leaving 20 bases between them. This CDR3 region has 17 residues. CDR1 LNHDA and CDR2 SQIVND come from the germline V gene (reference sequence). The chain's CDR3 is CASSIRQFRSLSEKLFF. The CDR3 DNA is TGTGCCAGTAGTATAAGACAGTTTCGTTCCTTGAGTGAAAAACTGTTTTTT.

This rearrangement joins TRBV3-1 (or the pseudogene TRBV3-2) to TRBJ1-1; D ambiguous. The germline V gene encodes CDR1 LGHDT and CDR2 YNNKEL (reference sequence). CDR3 size: 15 residues. Trimming took 1 base from V and 4 from J, leaving 13 bases between them. Here the CDR3 DNA reads TGTGCCAGCAGCCAAGTCTTCCTTACGTCCACTGAAGCTTTCTTT. Amino acids: CASSQVFLTSTEAFF.

J is TRBJ2-2 and V is TRBV5-4; TRBD2 aligns across 8 bases. Germline-derived CDR1 and CDR2 are SGHNT and YYREEE (reference sequence). Unmatched junction bases numbered 13, after V lost 4 bases and J lost 8 bases. CDR3 length equals 16 residues. DNA for the CDR3: TGTGCCAGCAGCCGAGCGGGACTAGGTGATGGAGGGGAGCTGTTTTTT. The encoded protein is CASSRAGLGDGGELFF. The variable domain in full, with the rest retrieved from reference TRBV5-4 and TRBJ2-2, is ETGVTQSPTHLIKTRGQQVTLRCSSQSGHNTVSWYQQALGQGPQFIFQYYREEENGRGNFPPRFSGLQFPNYSSELNVNALELDDSALYLCASSRAGLGDGGELFFGEGSRLTVL.

V gene TRBV5-5 combines with J gene TRBJ2-7; 12 positions agree with TRBD2. Per the germline V gene, CDR1 is SGHKS and CDR2 is YYEKEE (reference sequence). CDR3 length equals 14 residues. Trimming cost V 3 bases and J 6 bases; bases outside gene matches: 4. CDR3: CASSYLAGGGEQYF. The CDR3 DNA reads TGTGCCAGCAGCTATCTAGCGGGAGGGGGCGAGCAGTACTTC.

J is TRBJ2-7 and V is TRBV5-1; the D call may be TRBD1 or TRBD2 (5 bases each). The CDR3 spans 15 residues. Germline CDR1 and CDR2: SGHRS and YFSETQ. Trimming pared 4 bases from V and 2 bases from J, leaving 16 bases between. The CDR3 region is CASSLLGEGPYEQYF. For the CDR3, the DNA is TGCGCCAGCAGCCTCTTGGGGGAAGGCCCCTACGAGCAGTACTTC. The complete variable domain, with remaining parts taken from reference TRBV5-1 and TRBJ2-7, reads KAGVTQTPRYLIKTRGQQVTLSCSPISGHRSVSWYQQTPGQGLQFLFEYFSETQRNKGNFPGRFSGRQFSNSRSEMNVSTLELGDSALYLCASSLLGEGPYEQYFGPGTRLTVT.

The rearrangement links TRBV6-2 or TRBV6-3 to TRBJ2-7; D is possibly TRBD1 (5 bases). There are 14 residues in the CDR3. CDR1 is MNHEY, CDR2 SVGEGT, per germline. V lost 5 bases to trimming and J lost 4 bases, with 15 bases between them. CDR3 bases: TGTGCCAGCAGTCAGATCTTGGGGCTGTACGAGCAGTACTTC. Its translation: CASSQILGLYEQYF.

About this clone itself: This CDR3 is also generated by other DNA sequences in the sample. V is TRBV9 and J is TRBJ2-7; TRBD1 agrees at 9 bases. The CDR3 extends over 14 amino acids. CDR1 is SGDLS and CDR2 is YYNGEE in the germline V gene. V shed 0 bases, J shed 2 bases, and the junction held 0 bases outside the gene matches. CDR3 DNA: TGTGCCAGCAGCGTAGGACAGGGGGCCTACGAGCAGTACTTC. Protein sequence: CASSVGQGAYEQYF.

The V gene is TRBV9, the J gene TRBJ1-1; TRBD1 aligns across 7 bases. CDR1 is SGDLS and CDR2 is YYNGEE in the germline V gene. This CDR3 region has 15 residues. Germline trimming cut 4 bases from V and 4 bases from J; bases unmatched to any gene: 10. CDR3 sequence reads: CASSRQGYIGTEAFF. CDR3 sequence (DNA): TGTGCCAGCAGCCGACAGGGTTATATCGGCACTGAAGCTTTCTTT.

The gene calls are TRBV15 and TRBJ2-1; 7 nucleotides align to TRBD2. With V trimmed by 10 bases and J by 6 bases, 9 bases remained unmatched. CDR1 and CDR2 (germline): LNHNV, YYDKDF (reference sequence). This CDR3 comprises 13 residues. DNA of the CDR3: TGTGCCATCTGGGGAGGGAATGGCAATGAGCAGTTCTTC. It codes for CAIWGGNGNEQFF.

The rearrangement uses TRBV6-5 and TRBJ2-5; 10 nucleotides line up with TRBD1. Germline CDR1 MNHEY, CDR2 SVGAGI. V trimming: 6 bases; J trimming: 5 bases; junction bases outside the gene matches: 9. The CDR3 contains 15 residues. CDR3 bases: TGTGCCAGCAGGGACAGGGGGTCATGGGGGGAGACCCAGTACTTC. Protein product: CASRDRGSWGETQYF.

The V gene is TRBV7-9, the J gene TRBJ2-1, with 10 bases that match TRBD2. Unmatched junction bases numbered 4, after V lost 2 bases and J lost 9 bases. The CDR3 contains 14 residues. Per the germline V gene, CDR1 is SEHNR and CDR2 is FQNEAQ (reference sequence). DNA of the CDR3: TGTGCCAGCAGCTTACCGGGACTAGCGAGTGAGCAGTTCTTC. Its protein product is CASSLPGLASEQFF.

A single count supports this clone. The chain has TRBV12-5 and TRBJ2-7; D perhaps matches TRBD2 (5 bases). V shed 8 bases and J shed 3 bases, with 14 bases lying between them. Germline V CDR1 and CDR2: LGHNT, FRNRAP. There are 13 residues in the CDR3. The CDR3 DNA reads as TGTGCTAGTAGTGAGGGAGTTAACTACGAGCAGTACTTC. Translated, it gives CASSEGVNYEQYF.

The chain links TRBV2 to TRBJ1-5, with D possibly TRBD1 on 5 matching bases. Trimming pared 2 bases from V and 0 bases from J, leaving 8 bases between. There are 15 residues in the CDR3. Germline V gene data show CDR1 as SNHLY and CDR2 as FYNNEI. CDR3 protein: CASSEQTVSNQPQHF. In nucleotides, the CDR3 is TGTGCCAGCAGTGAACAGACAGTTAGCAATCAGCCCCAGCATTTT.

This rearrangement joins TRBV6-5 to TRBJ2-7, with 7 nucleotides matching TRBD1. J gave up 3 bases and V 6 bases, and 8 bases lay outside the gene matches. CDR1 is MNHEY and CDR2 is SVGAGI in the germline V gene. The CDR3 has 14 amino acids. The CDR3 sequence is CASSRSTGSYEQYF. CDR3 DNA sequence: TGTGCCAGCAGCCGATCGACAGGGAGCTACGAGCAGTACTTC.